This passage covers 26 T cell receptor beta chains from one sample sequenced in a study of T cell repertoires in cytomegalovirus infection. TCRdb reprocessed the reads via MiXCR and lists one record per CDR3 protein. The data show about 500,000 distinct CDR3 sequences, about 33% seen once. These receptors' targets are unknown. Sequenced material: cultured PBMCs, taken from culture after CMV antigen stimulation. The receptors stem from a human donor in good health (CMV status not recorded). Some clones in this sample may be carry-over from other donors' samples.

The chain employs TRBV7-9 and TRBJ2-1, with TRBD2 matching over 13 bases. This CDR3 is 17 amino acids long. Germline V gene data show CDR1 as SEHNR and CDR2 as FQNEAQ (reference sequence). V lost 5 bases and J lost 3; bases outside the gene matches: 7. The CDR3 protein is CASSPRLAGGHYNEQFF. Here the CDR3 DNA reads TGTGCCAGCAGCCCTCGACTAGCGGGAGGCCACTACAATGAGCAGTTCTTC.

The CDR3 is CSARETGNTGELFF. CDR3 in DNA: TGCAGTGCTAGAGAGACAGGGAACACCGGGGAGCTGTTTTTT. V and J are TRBV20-1 and TRBJ2-2; D perhaps matches TRBD1 (6 bases). This CDR3 region has 14 residues. V was cut by 0 bases and J by 1 base, with 6 bases left in between. CDR1 DFQATT and CDR2 SNEGSKA come from the germline V gene (reference sequence).

This chain joins TRBV5-4 and TRBJ2-7, with D possibly TRBD1 on 5 matching bases. The CDR3 extends over 16 amino acids. CDR1 SGHNT and CDR2 YYREEE come from the germline V gene (reference sequence). The V and J ends lost 0 bases and 6 bases respectively, with 19 bases between them. The CDR3 DNA is TGTGCCAGCAGCTTGGCGGGTCGTCAGGGATCCCTCGAGCAGTACTTC. Amino acids: CASSLAGRQGSLEQYF. The whole variable domain, filled in from reference TRBV5-4 and TRBJ2-7, reads ETGVTQSPTHLIKTRGQQVTLRCSSQSGHNTVSWYQQALGQGPQFIFQYYREEENGRGNFPPRFSGLQFPNYSSELNVNALELDDSALYLCASSLAGRQGSLEQYFGPGTRLTVT.

The chain recombines TRBV12-3 or TRBV12-4 with TRBJ2-7, with 10 bases identical to TRBD2. The CDR3 covers 16 residues. Trimming at V came to 3 bases and at J to 6 bases, leaving 11 bases not matched to a gene. The CDR3 loop is CASSFLALAGVSEQYV. The CDR3 coding sequence is TGTGCCAGCAGTTTTCTGGCGCTAGCGGGAGTTTCCGAGCAGTACGTC.

The V call is TRBV7-2, the J call TRBJ1-2; D might be TRBD1 (6 bases). This CDR3 has 12 residues. V gave up 5 bases and J gave up 6 bases, with 10 bases separating them. The germline CDR1 and CDR2 sequences are SGHTA and FQGNSA. The CDR3 region has the DNA TGTGCCAGCAGCGCCGAGGGGGATGGCTACACCTTC. The encoded protein is CASSAEGDGYTF.

This clonotype showed up just a few times. The rearrangement uses TRBV4-2 and TRBJ2-3; TRBD1 matches at 7 bases. Looked up from germline, CDR1 is LGHNA and CDR2 is YNFKEQ. J was trimmed by 3 bases and V by 5 bases; bases with no gene match: 14. CDR3 length: 17 residues. The CDR3 DNA reads as TGTGCCAGCAGCGAAAACAGACAGGGCCTAGTAACAGATACGCAGTATTTT. As protein: CASSENRQGLVTDTQYF.

V gene TRBV11-3 combines with J gene TRBJ2-1; D might be TRBD2 (5 bases). CDR3 length: 14 residues. Trimming left V 7 bases short and J 7 bases short, with 17 bases between. CDR1 is SGHNT and CDR2 is YENEEA in the germline V gene. The CDR3 spells CASTIEGVSNEQFF. Written as DNA, the CDR3 is TGTGCCAGCACCATAGAGGGAGTCTCAAATGAGCAGTTCTTC.

The CDR3 DNA follows: TGTGCCAGCAGGGTCTTCGCCTCCCAAGAGACCCAGTACTTC. It specifies CASRVFASQETQYF. The chain carries TRBV2 and TRBJ2-5; D is undetermined. The CDR3 contains 14 residues. The V end was cut by 6 bases, the J end by 1 base, with 12 bases between. Looked up from germline, CDR1 is SNHLY and CDR2 is FYNNEI.

The table lists this clonotype with a few counts. The rearrangement joins TRBV18 to TRBJ2-1; TRBD2 matches 10 bases. Germline assignment: CDR1 KGHSH and CDR2 LQKENI. The CDR3 covers 16 residues. J gave up 8 bases and V 4 bases, and 11 bases lay outside the gene matches. This CDR3 is CASSLRALAGEHEQFF. The CDR3 nucleotides read TGTGCCAGCTCACTGCGCGCGCTAGCGGGAGAACATGAGCAGTTCTTC. The full variable domain, in which reference TRBV18 and TRBJ2-1 provide the parts outside the CDR3, is NAGVMQNPRHLVRRRGQEARLRCSPMKGHSHVYWYRQLPEEGLKFMVYLQKENIIDESGMPKERFSAEFPKEGPSILRIQQVVRGDSAAYFCASSLRALAGEHEQFFGPGTRLTVL.

The genes are TRBV29-1 and TRBJ2-3; 12 bases fit TRBD2. The V gene end was trimmed by 8 bases and the J gene end by 3 bases; junction bases not matched to a gene: 12. The germline gives CDR1 SQVTM, CDR2 ANQGSEA. The CDR3 sequence is 16 residues long. As DNA, the CDR3 is TGCAGCCCCTGCCTAGCGGGAGGGCCCTCGACAGATACGCAGTATTTT. Its translation is CSPCLAGGPSTDTQYF.

This clonotype was counted a few times. The rearrangement uses TRBV2 and TRBJ2-5, with D possibly being TRBD1 (5 bases). The CDR3 loop spans 13 amino acids. The V end lost 7 bases, the J end lost 0 bases, and 9 bases lay between the germline ends. The germline V gene has CDR1 SNHLY and CDR2 FYNNEI. CDR3 loop: CASKQEYQETQYF. CDR3 DNA sequence: TGTGCCAGCAAACAGGAGTACCAAGAGACCCAGTACTTC.

There are a few counts of this clonotype. This chain joins TRBV6-2 or TRBV6-3 and TRBJ1-1; TRBD1 might be the D (6 bases). V was trimmed by 7 bases and J by 9 bases, leaving 24 bases between them. Germline V gene data show CDR1 as MNHEY and CDR2 as SVGEGT. CDR3 length: 15 residues. In DNA form, the CDR3 reads TGTGCCAGCATCTCGCGTTCGGGGGCGCGGCCCCAAGCTTTCTTT. It yields the protein CASISRSGARPQAFF.

A few counts support this clonotype. This CDR3 is CASSSLGTGEYQPQHF. The CDR3 nucleotides read TGTGCCAGCAGTTCCCTGGGGACAGGGGAATACCAGCCCCAGCATTTT. The chain joins TRBV12-3 or TRBV12-4 to TRBJ1-5; TRBD1 matches 10 bases. There are 16 residues in the CDR3. Unmatched junction bases numbered 10, after V lost 4 bases and J lost 7 bases.

The rearrangement joins TRBV4-3 to TRBJ1-6; unclear D gene. The CDR3 covers 19 residues. Germline CDR1 LGHNA, CDR2 YSLEER. V was trimmed by 0 bases and J by 10 bases, leaving 25 bases between them. Here the CDR3 DNA reads TGCGCCAGCAGCCAAGAATGGGGTGGAGGCAGGCCCTCTCCGTCACCCCTCCACTTT. It translates to CASSQEWGGGRPSPSPLHF.

J is TRBJ2-7 and V is TRBV7-3; 10 nucleotides line up with TRBD2. Looked up from germline, CDR1 is SGHTA and CDR2 is FQGTGA. This CDR3 is 17 amino acids long. After removal of 5 bases from V and 1 base from J, the junction contained 11 bases not matched to a gene. CDR3 nucleotides: TGTGCCAGCAGCCCGACCAGAGGGACTAGCGAGTCCTACGAGCAGTACTTC. Encoded protein: CASSPTRGTSESYEQYF. Based on the CDR3 plus reference TRBV7-3 and TRBJ2-7, the full variable domain is GAGVSQTPSNKVTEKGKYVELRCDPISGHTALYWYRQSLGQGPEFLIYFQGTGAADDSGLPNDRFFAVRPEGSVSTLKIQRTERGDSAVYLCASSPTRGTSESYEQYFGPGTRLTVT.

V gene TRBV7-3 combines with J gene TRBJ2-3, with TRBD1 matching over 7 bases. Germline values: CDR1 SGHTA, CDR2 FQGTGA. The CDR3 runs to 15 residues. With 6 bases clipped from V and 4 bases from J, the junction kept 10 bases outside the gene matches. CDR3 residues: CASSQRGGRPDTQYF. The CDR3 DNA sequence: TGTGCCAGCAGTCAACGAGGGGGCAGGCCAGATACGCAGTATTTT. Complete variable domain (other parts from reference TRBV7-3 and TRBJ2-3): GAGVSQTPSNKVTEKGKYVELRCDPISGHTALYWYRQSLGQGPEFLIYFQGTGAADDSGLPNDRFFAVRPEGSVSTLKIQRTERGDSAVYLCASSQRGGRPDTQYFGPGTRLTVL.

This clonotype was counted a single time. J is TRBJ1-1 and V is TRBV6-2 or TRBV6-3, with 7 bases fitting TRBD1. CDR3 size: 15 residues. The V and J ends lost 6 bases and 0 bases, in that order; junction bases with no gene match: 7. Germline CDR1 MNHEY, CDR2 SVGEGT. CDR3 protein: CASRRTGYMNTEAFF. Written as DNA, the CDR3 is TGTGCCAGCAGAAGGACAGGCTACATGAACACTGAAGCTTTCTTT.

A word on this clonotype: One end of the junction fails to match germline, which may point to a read error. The rearrangement uses TRBV4-1 and TRBJ2-3, with D perhaps TRBD2 (6 bases). Germline V gene sequence: CDR1 MGHRA, CDR2 YSYEKL. The CDR3 sequence is 15 residues long. The CDR3 DNA follows: TGTGCCAGCAGCCAAGTCGCGGGAAACACAGATACGCAGTATTTT. Its translation: CASSQVAGNTDTQYF.

The gene calls are TRBV5-1 and TRBJ2-2; no clear D gene. V lost 0 bases and J lost 3, with 12 bases in between. From germline, CDR1 is SGHRS and CDR2 YFSETQ. CDR3 length: 16 residues. The CDR3 loop reads CASSLAYQIYTGELFF. CDR3 DNA sequence: TGCGCCAGCAGCTTGGCCTACCAGATATACACCGGGGAGCTGTTTTTT.

The chain is built from TRBV29-1 and TRBJ1-2; D is unresolved. The CDR3 has 14 amino acids. The V and J ends lost 4 bases and 4 bases respectively, with 16 bases between them. Germline V lookup: CDR1 SQVTM, CDR2 ANQGSEA. CDR3 protein: CSVGAGAAPYGYTF. As DNA, the CDR3 is TGCAGCGTTGGGGCGGGCGCGGCCCCCTATGGCTACACCTTC.

This chain links TRBV6-1 with TRBJ2-4; D is possibly TRBD1 (6 bases). The CDR3 is 12 amino acids. Germline V lookup: CDR1 MNHNS, CDR2 SASEGT. Deletions cut 6 bases from V and 15 bases from J, with 18 bases between. CDR3 sequence: CASSNGQIRWYF. The CDR3 DNA follows: TGTGCCAGCAGCAACGGACAGATCAGATGGTACTTC.

This chain connects TRBV7-9 to TRBJ2-1; D gene ambiguous. The CDR3 is 13 amino acids. Trimming pared 4 bases from V and 7 bases from J, leaving 11 bases between. Germline loops: CDR1 SEHNR, CDR2 FQNEAQ (reference sequence). This CDR3 is CASSSLLENEQFF. CDR3 coding DNA: TGTGCCAGCAGCTCGCTCCTAGAGAATGAGCAGTTCTTC.

The chain uses TRBV27 and TRBJ2-3, with D possibly TRBD1 on 5 matching bases. The germline CDR1 and CDR2 sequences are MNHEY and SMNVEV (reference sequence). The CDR3 is made up of 16 amino acids. V lost 6 bases and J lost 0, with 16 bases in between. CDR3 protein: CASSYNWGSSTDTQYF. Here the CDR3 DNA reads TGTGCCAGCAGCTATAACTGGGGCTCTAGCACAGATACGCAGTATTTT.

This clonotype showed up just a few times. This rearrangement joins TRBV6-2 or TRBV6-3 to TRBJ1-6; D possibly corresponds to TRBD1 (6 bases). This CDR3 has 15 residues. CDR1 is MNHEY and CDR2 is SVGEGT in the germline V gene. Trimming removed 6 bases at V and 7 bases at J, with 16 bases between. CDR3 sequence (DNA): TGTGCCAGCAGACCTAGAGGAGACAGGAATTCACCCCTCCACTTT. This codes for CASRPRGDRNSPLHF.

The V and J genes are TRBV6-5 and TRBJ1-2; D unresolved. Germline-derived CDR1 and CDR2 are MNHEY and SVGAGI. Trimming took off 2 bases at V and 4 bases at J, with 8 bases between the two ends. The CDR3 is 13 amino acids. The chain's CDR3 is CASSYDASYGYTF. CDR3 DNA: TGTGCCAGCAGTTACGATGCTAGCTATGGCTACACCTTC.

The rearrangement uses TRBV5-1 and TRBJ1-1; TRBD1 matches 7 bases. Trimming cost V 7 bases and J 0 bases; bases outside gene matches: 6. This CDR3 is 14 amino acids long. Germline CDR1 and CDR2: SGHRS and YFSETQ. For the CDR3, the DNA is TGCGCCAGCGGCCGACAGGGTATGAACACTGAAGCTTTCTTT. Translated: CASGRQGMNTEAFF.